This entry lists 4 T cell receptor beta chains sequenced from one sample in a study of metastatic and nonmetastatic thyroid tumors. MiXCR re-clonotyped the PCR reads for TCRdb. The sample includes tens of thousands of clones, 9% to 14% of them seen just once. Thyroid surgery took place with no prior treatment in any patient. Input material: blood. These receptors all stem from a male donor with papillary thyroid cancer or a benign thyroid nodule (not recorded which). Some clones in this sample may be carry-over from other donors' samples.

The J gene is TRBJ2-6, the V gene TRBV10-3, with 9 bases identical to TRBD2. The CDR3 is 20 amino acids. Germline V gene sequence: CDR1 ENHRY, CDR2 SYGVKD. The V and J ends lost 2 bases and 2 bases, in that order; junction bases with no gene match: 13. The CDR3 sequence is CAISEQPGVAGAPGANVLTF. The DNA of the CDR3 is TGTGCCATCAGTGAGCAGCCCGGGGTAGCGGGAGCACCTGGGGCCAACGTCCTGACTTTC.

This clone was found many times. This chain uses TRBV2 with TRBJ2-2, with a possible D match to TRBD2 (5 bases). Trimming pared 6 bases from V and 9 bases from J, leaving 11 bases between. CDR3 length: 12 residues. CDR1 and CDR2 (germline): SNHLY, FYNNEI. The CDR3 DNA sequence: TGTGCCAGCAGGGGAGACGGGAGGGAGCTGTTTTTT. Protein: CASRGDGRELFF. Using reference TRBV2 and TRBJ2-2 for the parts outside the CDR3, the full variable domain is EPEVTQTPSHQVTQMGQEVILRCVPISNHLYFYWYRQILGQKVEFLVSFYNNEISEKSEIFDDQFSVERPDGSNFTLKIRSTKLEDSAMYFCASRGDGRELFFGEGSRLTVL.

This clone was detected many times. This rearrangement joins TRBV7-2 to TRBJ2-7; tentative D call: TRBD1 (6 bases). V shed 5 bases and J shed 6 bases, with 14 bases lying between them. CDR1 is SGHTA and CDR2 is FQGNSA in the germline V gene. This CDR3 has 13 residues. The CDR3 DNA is TGTGCCAGCAGCCTGGGGGCGTCGGCCGAGCAGTACTTC. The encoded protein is CASSLGASAEQYF.

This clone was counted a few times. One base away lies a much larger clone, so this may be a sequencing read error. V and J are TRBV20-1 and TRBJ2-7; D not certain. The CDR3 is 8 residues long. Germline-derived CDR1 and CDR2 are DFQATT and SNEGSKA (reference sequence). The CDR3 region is CIRYEQYF. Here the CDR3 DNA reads TGCATCCGCTACGAGCAGTACTTC.